Below are 29 T cell receptor beta chains sequenced from a single sample in a study of blood T cell repertoires in COVID-19. The assay was immunoSEQ multiplex PCR, and TCRdb's table has in-frame clones only and misses some. The table records 100,000 or so clones, roughly nine tenths of them present only once. The source material was peripheral blood. All receptors come from a man aged 45 to 65 with active COVID-19.

The rearrangement uses TRBV2 and TRBJ2-1, with 7 bases lining up with TRBD1. The CDR3 has 14 amino acids. In germline, CDR1 is SNHLY, CDR2 FYNNEI. Trimming cost V 6 bases and J 2 bases; bases outside gene matches: 4. DNA for the CDR3: TGTGCCAGCAGGAGGGACAGAACCTACAATGAGCAGTTCTTC. It encodes CASRRDRTYNEQFF.

V is TRBV30 and J is TRBJ1-5; 7 bases map to TRBD1. With V trimmed by 6 bases and J by 6 bases, 5 bases remained unmatched. Germline V CDR1 and CDR2: GTSNPN, SVGIG (reference sequence). There are 12 residues in the CDR3. CDR3 bases: TGTGCCTGCCGACAGGGTTCTCAGCCCCAGCATTTT. Its protein product is CACRQGSQPQHF. The full variable domain, completed using reference TRBV30 and TRBJ1-5, is SQTIHQWPATLVQPVGSPLSLECTVEGTSNPNLYWYRQAAGRGLQLLFYSVGIGQISSEVPQNLSASRPQDRQFILSSKKLLLSDSGFYLCACRQGSQPQHFGDGTRLSIL.

The V gene is TRBV5-4, the J gene TRBJ2-1; 8 bases match TRBD1. This CDR3 spans 14 amino acids. J lost 7 bases, V lost 5 bases, and 8 bases had no gene match. Germline values: CDR1 SGHNT, CDR2 YYREEE (reference sequence). The CDR3 sequence: CASSPGQGRNEQFF. CDR3 bases: TGTGCCAGCAGTCCTGGACAGGGACGAAATGAGCAGTTCTTC.

The chain is built from TRBV5-3 and TRBJ1-1, with 7 bases matching TRBD1. Being an ORF, TRBV5-3 has a function that is uncertain. V trimming: 4 bases; J trimming: 4 bases; junction bases outside the gene matches: 22. CDR3 length: 19 amino acids. As DNA, the CDR3 is TGTGCCAGAAGCCTACGAGTCGGGGTCGACAGGGTCCGAGGCACTGAAGCTTTCTTT. It encodes CARSLRVGVDRVRGTEAFF.

The chain has TRBV18 and TRBJ2-5; 7 positions agree with TRBD1. Trimming took 0 bases from V and 7 from J; bases not matched to a gene: 11. There are 16 residues in the CDR3. The germline V gene has CDR1 KGHSH and CDR2 LQKENI. The chain's CDR3 is CASSPPGTAKTGTQYF. For the CDR3, the DNA is TGTGCCAGCTCACCACCGGGGACAGCCAAGACGGGGACCCAGTACTTC.

The chain has TRBV7-2 and TRBJ1-5; 10 nucleotides agree with TRBD1. Germline loops: CDR1 SGHTA, CDR2 FQGNSA. This CDR3 is built from 15 residues. With 5 bases clipped from V and 5 bases from J, the junction kept 6 bases outside the gene matches. DNA of the CDR3: TGTGCCAGCAGCACGGACAGGGGGAGTCATCAGCCCCAGCATTTT. Amino acid sequence: CASSTDRGSHQPQHF.

Comment on this clone: A junction boundary mismatches the germline segment, possibly from a read error. The chain couples TRBV4-3 to TRBJ2-1; the match to TRBD2 covers 10 bases. Germline CDR1 is LGHNA and CDR2 is YSLEER. CDR3 length: 15 amino acids. The CDR3 loop reads CASSQDPAGGPGMIF. CDR3 sequence (DNA): TGCGCCAGCAGCCAAGATCCAGCGGGGGGGCCGGGTATGATCTTC.

The chain employs TRBV4-1 and TRBJ2-5; 12 bases are shared with TRBD2. Germline CDR1 reads MGHRA; CDR2 reads YSYEKL. The CDR3 is made up of 16 amino acids. V lost 3 bases, J lost 3 bases, and 5 bases stayed unmatched. This CDR3 is CASSHPWTSGKETQYF. CDR3 sequence (DNA): TGCGCCAGCAGCCACCCCTGGACTAGCGGGAAAGAGACCCAGTACTTC.

The chain recombines TRBV6-5 with TRBJ2-7; the D gene is possibly TRBD2 (6 bases). The CDR3 contains 15 residues. The germline CDR1 and CDR2 sequences are MNHEY and SVGAGI. Trimming removed 5 bases at V and 4 bases at J, with 18 bases between. The CDR3 here is CASSNTPGSVYEQYF. CDR3 DNA: TGTGCCAGCAGTAACACCCCCGGGAGCGTGTACGAGCAGTACTTC.

The CDR3 region has the DNA TGTGCCTGGAATAAAGCGGCGACACGCTACGAGCAGTACTTC. This translates into CAWNKAATRYEQYF. The chain combines TRBV30 with TRBJ2-7, with D possibly being TRBD2 (5 bases). V lost 4 bases to trimming and J lost 3 bases, with 16 bases between them. Germline V gene lookup returns CDR1 GTSNPN and CDR2 SVGIG (reference sequence). The CDR3 extends over 14 amino acids.

J is TRBJ1-5 and V is TRBV19, with D perhaps TRBD1 (5 bases). Germline assignment: CDR1 LNHDA and CDR2 SQIVND (reference sequence). The CDR3 has 13 amino acids. Trimming left V 6 bases short and J 3 bases short, with 9 bases between. CDR3 nucleotide sequence: TGTGCCAGTAGGGACAAGTACAATCAGCCCCAGCATTTT. Residues: CASRDKYNQPQHF.

The chain employs TRBV7-9 and TRBJ2-5; D possibly corresponds to TRBD2 (5 bases). The germline CDR1 and CDR2 sequences are SEHNR and FQNEAQ (reference sequence). The CDR3 runs to 13 residues. Between the trimmed V and J ends, which lost 5 bases and 7 bases, there was a span of 14 bases. DNA for the CDR3: TGTGCCAGCAGCGAGACCCTACGGGGGACCCAGTACTTC. It translates to CASSETLRGTQYF.

The rearrangement links TRBV6-4 to TRBJ2-3; 9 bases are shared with TRBD2. The germline V gene has CDR1 MRHNA and CDR2 SNTAGT. Germline trimming cut 2 bases from V and 4 bases from J; bases unmatched to any gene: 7. The CDR3 has 16 residues. The CDR3 nucleotides are TGTGCCAGCAGTGACCTGGAGACTAGCGGATCAGATACGCAGTATTTT. Its translation is CASSDLETSGSDTQYF.

The rearrangement joins TRBV12-5 to TRBJ2-5; D is unresolved. CDR1 is LGHNT and CDR2 is FRNRAP in the germline V gene. This CDR3 is built from 15 residues. V was shortened by 2 bases and J by 5 bases, with 15 bases between the two germline ends. CDR3 region: CASGLSDFAGETQYF. CDR3 coding DNA: TGTGCTAGTGGTTTGTCTGACTTCGCTGGTGAGACCCAGTACTTC.

The chain carries TRBV9 and TRBJ2-5, with D maybe TRBD1 (6 bases). The CDR3 runs 14 residues. V lost 3 bases to trimming and J lost 5 bases, with 14 bases between them. Germline lookup yields CDR1 SGDLS and CDR2 YYNGEE. The CDR3 DNA is TGTGCCAGCAGCGCCTGGGGGCTAGGTGAGACCCAGTACTTC. This codes for CASSAWGLGETQYF.

The CDR3 spells CASREGQGATNEKLFF. DNA for the CDR3: TGTGCCAGCAGGGAGGGACAGGGGGCAACTAATGAAAAACTGTTTTTT. The chain links TRBV21-1 to TRBJ1-4; TRBD1, the table's D call, was not compared with the DNA. TRBV21-1 is listed as a pseudogene. The CDR3 spans 16 residues.

The sample holds one count of this clone. The chain is built from TRBV5-1 and TRBJ2-1, with D unclear. V was trimmed by 0 bases and J by 4 bases, leaving 5 bases between them. There are 13 residues in the CDR3. From germline, CDR1 is SGHRS and CDR2 YFSETQ. The chain's CDR3 is CASSLAQYNEQFF. CDR3 sequence (DNA): TGCGCCAGCAGCTTGGCTCAGTACAATGAGCAGTTCTTC.

This clone has only a few counts. The chain is built from TRBV27 and TRBJ1-6; 7 nucleotides match TRBD1. Per germline, CDR1 MNHEY and CDR2 SMNVEV (reference sequence). This CDR3 is built from 14 residues. The ends lost 6 bases at V and 10 bases at J; junction bases unmatched: 9. The CDR3 bases are TGTGCCAGCAGACTAGACAGGGCAGGATCACCCCTCCACTTT. Amino acids: CASRLDRAGSPLHF.

The rearrangement uses TRBV5-4 and TRBJ2-3; D is perhaps TRBD2 (5 bases). Trimming took off 0 bases at V and 10 bases at J, with 24 bases between the two ends. This CDR3 region has 17 residues. CDR1 and CDR2 from the germline V gene are SGHNT and YYREEE (reference sequence). In DNA form, the CDR3 reads TGTGCCAGCAGCTTGGACCCGTCCCGACTACTAGAGAAGGCGCAGTATTTT. Residues: CASSLDPSRLLEKAQYF.

J is TRBJ2-3 and V is TRBV29-1, with a weak D call TRBD1 (6 bases). V was trimmed by 4 bases and J by 0 bases, leaving 14 bases between them. Germline V gene sequence: CDR1 SQVTM, CDR2 ANQGSEA. The CDR3 is 15 amino acids. Here the CDR3 reads CSVGRGTSSTDTQYF. The CDR3 DNA sequence: TGCAGCGTTGGCAGAGGGACATCTAGCACAGATACGCAGTATTTT.

The chain is built from TRBV5-1 and TRBJ1-4; TRBD1 might be the D (6 bases). The CDR3 consists of 15 residues. Germline V gives CDR1 SGHRS, CDR2 YFSETQ. Trimming took 4 bases from V and 8 from J, leaving 18 bases between them. This CDR3 reads CASSPIGGTQEKLFF. Here the CDR3 DNA reads TGCGCCAGCAGCCCCATAGGTGGGACACAAGAAAAACTGTTTTTT.

CDR3 nucleotide sequence: TGTGCCAGCAGTCGAGGGGAGACCCAGTACTTC. It translates to CASSRGETQYF. This sequence joins TRBV12-3 or TRBV12-4 and TRBJ2-5; D is possibly TRBD2 (5 bases). The V gene lost 5 bases and the J gene lost 5 bases, with 6 bases spanning the gap. This CDR3 region has 11 residues.

This chain joins TRBV7-2 and TRBJ2-3; TRBD1 aligns across 8 bases. J was trimmed by 3 bases and V by 4 bases; bases with no gene match: 9. CDR1 is SGHTA and CDR2 is FQGNSA in the germline V gene. This CDR3 contains 16 residues. This chain's CDR3 is CASSSSTGGRTDTQYF. For the CDR3, the DNA is TGTGCCAGCAGCTCCTCAACAGGGGGGAGAACAGATACGCAGTATTTT.

The chain couples TRBV27 to TRBJ2-1, with D possibly matching TRBD1 (6 bases). The CDR3 covers 15 residues. Germline V gene sequence: CDR1 MNHEY, CDR2 SMNVEV (reference sequence). The germline V and J ends were trimmed by 7 bases and 7 bases, with 20 bases remaining between them. CDR3 amino acids: CASTPDSYSKNEQFF. DNA for the CDR3: TGTGCCAGCACCCCGGACAGTTATTCGAAAAATGAGCAGTTCTTC.

This chain joins TRBV4-2 and TRBJ1-4; 7 bases fit TRBD1. The CDR3 contains 15 residues. V shed 3 bases, J shed 4 bases, and the junction held 5 bases outside the gene matches. The germline CDR1 and CDR2 sequences are LGHNA and YNFKEQ. CDR3: CASSQAGQDNEKLFF. The CDR3 DNA is TGTGCCAGCAGCCAGGCTGGACAGGATAATGAAAAACTGTTTTTT.

The chain has TRBV4-1 and TRBJ1-6; TRBD1 aligns across 7 bases. V was clipped by 6 bases and J by 9 bases; unmatched bases: 8. The V gene's germline CDR1 is MGHRA and CDR2 YSYEKL. The length of the CDR3 is 14 residues. Here the CDR3 reads CASSAPGQFSPLHF. The CDR3 DNA reads as TGCGCCAGCAGTGCCCCGGGACAGTTTTCACCCCTCCACTTT.

This sequence joins TRBV18 and TRBJ1-1; 9 nucleotides align to TRBD1. The CDR3 contains 16 residues. Germline CDR1 and CDR2: KGHSH and LQKENI. Unmatched junction bases numbered 10, after V lost 3 bases and J lost 5 bases. Here the CDR3 reads CASSPPWDRAGTEAFF. CDR3 DNA sequence: TGTGCCAGCTCACCTCCCTGGGACAGGGCGGGGACTGAAGCTTTCTTT.

The rearrangement uses TRBV3-1 (or the pseudogene TRBV3-2) and TRBJ2-2, with TRBD2 matching over 7 bases. The CDR3 loop spans 16 amino acids. Trimming removed 6 bases from V and 5 bases from J; junction bases left unmatched: 12. The germline CDR1 and CDR2 sequences are LGHDT and YNNKEL (reference sequence). The CDR3 region is CASRGGAGRWTGELFF. CDR3 DNA: TGTGCCAGCAGGGGAGGGGCAGGGAGGTGGACCGGGGAGCTGTTTTTT.

A few counts support this clone. In DNA, the CDR3 is TGCAGCGTAATTGGGCTAGCGGGGGGCGCTAGCACAGATACGCAGTATTTT. Its protein product is CSVIGLAGGASTDTQYF. V usage is TRBV29-1 and J usage is TRBJ2-3; 11 bases fit TRBD2. CDR3 size: 17 residues. Germline assignment: CDR1 SQVTM and CDR2 ANQGSEA. J was trimmed by 0 bases and V by 6 bases; bases with no gene match: 11.